These 12 T cell receptor beta chains originate from one sample sequenced in a study of cytomegalovirus exposure and HLA in healthy donors. A multiplex PCR was run with 60 Vbeta primers and 13 Jbeta primers. Data came from immunoSEQ multiplex PCR; TCRdb stores just in-frame clones and leaves some out. The repertoire holds about 160,000 clones, roughly 84% seen once, with roughly 2.2% in the top ten. Sequencing input: PBMCs. Source of these receptors: a young man in good health and CMV-seropositive.

With respect to this clone: The junction departs from the called germline gene at one end, perhaps through a read error. In the same sample, other DNA sequences code for this CDR3. The chain couples TRBV7-2 to TRBJ1-3; D gene uncertain. The CDR3 length is 14 residues. Germline V lookup: CDR1 SGHTA, CDR2 FQGNSA. The CDR3 here is CASSLSLSGNTIYF. The CDR3 region has the DNA TGCGCCAGCAGCTTAAGCCTCTCTGGAAACACCATATATTTT.

The J gene is TRBJ2-2, the V gene TRBV11-1; weak D call: TRBD1 (6 bases). Germline V CDR1 and CDR2: SGHAT, FQDESV (reference sequence). CDR3 length: 16 amino acids. V shed 3 bases and J shed 4 bases, with 15 bases lying between them. Here the CDR3 reads CASSFQGQIVTGELFF. CDR3 nucleotides: TGTGCCAGCAGCTTTCAGGGGCAAATCGTCACCGGGGAGCTGTTTTTT.

V usage is TRBV7-9 and J usage is TRBJ2-5; TRBD1 matches 7 bases. This CDR3 has 15 amino acids. V was pared by 5 bases and J by 1 base, with 7 bases of the junction left unmatched. Germline assignment: CDR1 SEHNR and CDR2 FQNEAQ (reference sequence). CDR3 protein: CASSMTGTVQETQYF. The CDR3 DNA sequence: TGTGCCAGCAGCATGACCGGGACAGTCCAAGAGACCCAGTACTTC.

The V gene is TRBV29-1, the J gene TRBJ1-2; 8 bases are shared with TRBD1. The J segment lost 4 bases and the V segment lost 2 bases, leaving 9 bases of the junction unmatched. The CDR3 has 15 residues. Germline CDR1 is SQVTM and CDR2 is ANQGSEA. CDR3 sequence (DNA): TGCAGCGTTGAAATGCAGGGGGCGGTAGGCTATGGCTACACCTTC. This sequence encodes CSVEMQGAVGYGYTF.

The chain combines TRBV6-6 with TRBJ1-5; 11 bases line up with TRBD1. V gave up 0 bases and J gave up 5 bases; unmatched junction bases: 0. The germline gives CDR1 MNHNY, CDR2 SVGAGI (reference sequence). The CDR3 is 15 residues long. This CDR3 is CASSYSDRGHQPQHF. CDR3 DNA sequence: TGTGCCAGCAGTTACTCGGACAGGGGGCATCAGCCCCAGCATTTT.

The chain combines TRBV29-1 with TRBJ2-5; 7 nucleotides line up with TRBD1. Germline V gives CDR1 SQVTM, CDR2 ANQGSEA. This CDR3 contains 14 residues. V lost 4 bases to trimming and J lost 4 bases; unmatched junction nucleotides: 9. The DNA of the CDR3 is TGCAGCGTTGCGGCCGGGACAGTCCGAGAGACCCAGTACTTC. This gives the protein CSVAAGTVRETQYF.

The rearrangement uses TRBV11-2 and TRBJ1-5; D is ambiguous. The CDR3 sequence is 12 residues long. CDR1 is SGHAT, CDR2 FQNNGV, per germline. Trimming shortened V by 4 bases and J by 6 bases, and 7 bases separated the two germline ends. This CDR3 reads CASSSGSQPQHF. The CDR3 region has the DNA TGTGCCAGCAGCTCTGGTAGTCAGCCCCAGCATTTT.

In the case of this clone: The same CDR3 also results from other DNA sequences found in this sample. V and J are TRBV4-2 and TRBJ1-6; 7 nucleotides agree with TRBD1. Per germline, CDR1 LGHNA and CDR2 YNFKEQ. Unmatched junction bases numbered 6, after V lost 0 bases and J lost 10 bases. The CDR3 extends over 15 amino acids. The CDR3 DNA follows: TGTGCCAGCAGCCAAGAAAACAGGGGAGAGTCACCCCTCCACTTT. It yields the protein CASSQENRGESPLHF.

This sequence joins TRBV11-2 and TRBJ2-5, with TRBD2 identical over 14 bases. The ends lost 4 bases at V and 5 bases at J; junction bases unmatched: 3. The CDR3 consists of 15 residues. The germline gives CDR1 SGHAT, CDR2 FQNNGV. The CDR3 DNA reads as TGTGCCAGCAGCTCTCGACTAGCGGGGGGGGAGACCCAGTACTTC. Translating gives CASSSRLAGGETQYF.

The chain links TRBV7-6 to TRBJ1-5; tentative D call: TRBD1 (6 bases). Trimming shortened V by 5 bases and J by 7 bases, and 15 bases separated the two germline ends. CDR3 size: 14 residues. Germline CDR1 and CDR2: SGHVS and FNYEAQ. The CDR3 reads CASSQQTGQQPQHF. The CDR3 bases are TGTGCCAGCAGCCAGCAGACAGGACAGCAGCCCCAGCATTTT. The full variable domain, its missing parts supplied by reference TRBV7-6 and TRBJ1-5, is GAGVSQSPRYKVTKRGQDVALRCDPISGHVSLYWYRQALGQGPEFLTYFNYEAQQDKSGLPNDRFSAERPEGSISTLTIQRTEQRDSAMYRCASSQQTGQQPQHFGDGTRLSIL.

This rearrangement joins TRBV27 to TRBJ2-6, with D possibly TRBD1 on 6 matching bases. The germline gives CDR1 MNHEY, CDR2 SMNVEV (reference sequence). This CDR3 region has 18 residues. The V end lost 1 base, the J end lost 4 bases, and 17 bases lay between the germline ends. The CDR3 sequence is CASSLFAQGPPGANVLTF. Written as DNA, the CDR3 is TGTGCCAGCAGTTTATTTGCCCAGGGGCCGCCCGGGGCCAACGTCCTGACTTTC.

The genes are TRBV4-1 and TRBJ2-5, with TRBD1 matching 12 bases. Germline lookup yields CDR1 MGHRA and CDR2 YSYEKL. V dropped 5 bases and J dropped 4; count of bases not matched to a gene: 8. The CDR3 contains 16 residues. This CDR3 is CASSSPGQGASETQYF. The CDR3 DNA sequence: TGCGCCAGCAGCTCTCCGGGACAGGGGGCCTCAGAGACCCAGTACTTC.